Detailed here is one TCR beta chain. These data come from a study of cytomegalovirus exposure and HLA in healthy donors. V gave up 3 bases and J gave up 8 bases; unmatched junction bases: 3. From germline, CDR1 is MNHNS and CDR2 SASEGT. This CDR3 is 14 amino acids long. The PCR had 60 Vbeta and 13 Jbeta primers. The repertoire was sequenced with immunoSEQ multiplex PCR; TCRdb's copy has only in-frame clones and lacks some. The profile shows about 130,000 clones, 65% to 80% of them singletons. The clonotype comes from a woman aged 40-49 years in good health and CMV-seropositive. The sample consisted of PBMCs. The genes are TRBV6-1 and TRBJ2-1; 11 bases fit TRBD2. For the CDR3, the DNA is TGTGCCAGCAGTGAGGCTAGCGGGAGGTATGAGCAGTTCTTC. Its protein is CASSEASGRYEQFF.